This T cell receptor beta chain was identified in a study of PD-L1 blockade in urothelial cancer. The wider study: Male sex and bladder-origin urothelial cancer characterized about 90% of the 29 patients. The analyses of blood took place 3 weeks (second dose) and 6 weeks after treatment start. Study conclusions and caveats: Clones that were tumor-associated expanded more in the blood of durable-benefit patients at 3 weeks.

Stated time point: pretreatment peripheral blood. Added to each PCR by spiking were synthetic TCR analog templates. Here immunoSEQ multiplex PCR was the method, and the copy in TCRdb shows in-frame clones only, minus some. The table has tens of thousands of clones, roughly 79% seen once. As for this clone: Its antigen is undetermined.

The CDR3 has 15 residues. J lost 2 bases, V lost 3 bases, and 3 bases had no gene match. CDR1 is SEHNR, CDR2 FQNEAQ, per germline (reference sequence). The rearrangement joins TRBV7-9 to TRBJ2-3, with TRBD2 matching over 9 bases. The TCR comes from a man in his sixties or seventies with urothelial cancer. Here the sequenced sample was PBMCs, taken around atezolizumab (anti-PD-L1) treatment. The CDR3 here is CASSFIAGDTDTQYF. CDR3 DNA: TGTGCCAGCAGCTTCATAGCGGGGGACACAGATACGCAGTATTTT.